Presented here are 32 T cell receptor beta chains from one specimen sequenced in a study of Ad26.COV2.S vaccination and SARS-CoV-2 variants. Treatment defined: over 15 received Ad26.COV2.S at low or high dose, single or two shots; about 5 received placebo; per-sample allocation not given. It was on day 63 after the first vaccine or placebo injection that samples were taken. The method was immunoSEQ multiplex PCR; TCRdb's version includes in-frame clones alone and lacks a portion of them. The repertoire consists of about 480,000 clones, with around 88% occurring once and the leading ten covering 13%. The source material was peripheral blood, sampled in a trial of Ad26.COV2.S vaccine versus placebo. Receptor source: a person between 18 and 65 years old who received the Ad26.COV2.S COVID-19 vaccine or a placebo.

The CDR3 DNA sequence: TGTGCCAGCAGTGCGACTTATACCGGGGAGCTGTTTTTT. It specifies CASSATYTGELFF. The chain is built from TRBV6-2 or TRBV6-3 and TRBJ2-2, with D hard to call. The CDR3 totals 13 residues. V lost 5 bases and J 5 bases, leaving 9 bases between the germline ends. In germline, CDR1 is MNHEY, CDR2 SVGEGT.

This clone was picked up one time. The chain joins TRBV6-6 to TRBJ2-3; a possible D gene is TRBD2 (6 bases). The CDR3 runs 15 residues. V lost 5 bases to trimming and J lost 0 bases, with 12 bases between them. Germline V gives CDR1 MNHNY, CDR2 SVGAGI (reference sequence). DNA for the CDR3: TGTGCCAGCAGTAAACGGGACTCTAGCACAGATACGCAGTATTTT. Amino acids: CASSKRDSSTDTQYF.

The V call is TRBV5-1, the J call TRBJ2-3, with D perhaps TRBD1 (8 bases). Germline V CDR1 and CDR2: SGHRS, YFSETQ. This CDR3 contains 15 residues. With 0 bases removed from V and 4 bases from J, the gap between germline ends came to 12 bases. This chain's CDR3 is CASSLDRGGADTQYF. For the CDR3, the DNA is TGCGCCAGCAGCTTGGACAGGGGGGGCGCAGATACGCAGTATTTT.

This chain links TRBV27 with TRBJ2-1; maybe TRBD2 (6 bases). The CDR3 has 12 residues. Per the germline V gene, CDR1 is MNHEY and CDR2 is SMNVEV (reference sequence). V lost 5 bases, J lost 9 bases, and 11 bases lay in between. CDR3 in DNA: TGTGCCAGCAGTCCGGGACTCCTTGAGCAGTTCTTC. This gives the protein CASSPGLLEQFF.

DNA for the CDR3: TGTGCCAGTAGTATTATTGGGACAGGGGGCACTGAAGCTTTCTTT. Its protein is CASSIIGTGGTEAFF. The chain couples TRBV19 to TRBJ1-1; 11 bases align to TRBD1. CDR3 length equals 15 residues. V was clipped by 3 bases and J by 4 bases; unmatched bases: 4. CDR1 is LNHDA and CDR2 is SQIVND in the germline V gene (reference sequence).

This clone came up a few times. The chain combines TRBV4-3 with TRBJ2-7; D perhaps matches TRBD2 (5 bases). Germline CDR1 is LGHNA and CDR2 is YSLEER. The CDR3 contains 15 residues. V was clipped by 0 bases and J by 3 bases, with 12 bases between them. The DNA of the CDR3 is TGCGCCAGCAGCCAAGATTTTGGAGGATACTACGAGCAGTACTTC. Protein: CASSQDFGGYYEQYF.

This clone appeared many times. The V call is TRBV4-1, the J call TRBJ1-4, with 7 bases that match TRBD1. Germline loops: CDR1 MGHRA, CDR2 YSYEKL. The trim removed 4 bases at V and 5 bases at J, leaving 4 bases unmatched. This CDR3 is 14 amino acids long. The CDR3 reads CASSRPDRNEKLFF. CDR3 coding DNA: TGCGCCAGCAGCCGACCGGACAGGAATGAAAAACTGTTTTTT.

This chain joins TRBV6-1 and TRBJ1-5; TRBD1 aligns across 7 bases. Germline V gene sequence: CDR1 MNHNS, CDR2 SASEGT. Germline trimming cut 4 bases from V and 6 bases from J; bases unmatched to any gene: 12. This CDR3 region has 16 residues. The CDR3 DNA reads as TGTGCCAGCAGTGCATCCGTAGGGGGCTTAGGTCAGCCCCAGCATTTT. It yields the protein CASSASVGGLGQPQHF.

The V gene is TRBV27, the J gene TRBJ2-7, with 9 bases aligning to TRBD2. Germline V gives CDR1 MNHEY, CDR2 SMNVEV (reference sequence). Germline trimming cut 5 bases from V and 7 bases from J; bases unmatched to any gene: 15. This CDR3 is 16 amino acids long. CDR3 nucleotides: TGTGCCAGCAGTGCTTTAGGGGCGGGAGGGCCTGTTGAGCAGTACTTC. Translation gives CASSALGAGGPVEQYF.

This chain uses TRBV27 with TRBJ1-2; perhaps TRBD1 as D (5 bases). Trimming stripped 3 bases from V and 4 bases from J, with 21 bases between. This CDR3 is 17 amino acids long. Germline loops: CDR1 MNHEY, CDR2 SMNVEV (reference sequence). The CDR3 spells CASSFYRDRSRGYGYTF. In nucleotides, the CDR3 is TGTGCCAGCAGTTTCTACCGGGACCGATCGAGGGGCTATGGCTACACCTTC.

This clone has just a few counts. J is TRBJ2-7 and V is TRBV7-6; D possibly corresponds to TRBD2 (5 bases). V lost 4 bases and J lost 2, with 15 bases in between. Germline assignment: CDR1 SGHVS and CDR2 FNYEAQ. The CDR3 is made up of 15 amino acids. CDR3 protein: CASSSQPGWPYEQYF. The CDR3 nucleotides are TGTGCCAGCAGCTCTCAACCGGGGTGGCCCTACGAGCAGTACTTC.

The chain joins TRBV6-6 to TRBJ2-3; D might be TRBD2 (5 bases). The CDR3 length is 14 residues. The V gene lost 2 bases and the J gene lost 4 bases, with 10 bases spanning the gap. From germline, CDR1 is MNHNY and CDR2 SVGAGI (reference sequence). The CDR3 DNA sequence: TGTGCCAGCAGTTACACTAGGCAGCCAGATACGCAGTATTTT. Protein: CASSYTRQPDTQYF.

This sequence joins TRBV29-1 and TRBJ2-3; TRBD2 matches at 14 bases. The CDR3 covers 17 residues. From germline, CDR1 is SQVTM and CDR2 ANQGSEA. The ends lost 5 bases at V and 11 bases at J; junction bases unmatched: 18. This CDR3 reads CSVRTSGRRGGQREQYF. In nucleotides, the CDR3 is TGCAGCGTTCGGACTAGCGGGAGGCGGGGAGGTCAGCGAGAGCAGTATTTT.

The genes are TRBV3-1 (or the pseudogene TRBV3-2) and TRBJ1-6, with 7 bases that match TRBD1. The V and J ends lost 6 bases and 9 bases, in that order; junction bases with no gene match: 11. Germline V CDR1 and CDR2: LGHDT, YNNKEL (reference sequence). There are 15 residues in the CDR3. The CDR3 here is CASRSKLTGVSPLHF. CDR3 DNA sequence: TGTGCCAGCAGGTCGAAGCTAACAGGGGTTTCACCCCTCCACTTT.

This clone has a single count. At one of its ends the junction is not consistent with the germline gene, which may arise from a read error. CDR3 residues: CASSLLRPEVFF. The CDR3 DNA is TGTGCCAGCAGCTTACTCCGGCCCGAAGTTTTCTTT. The rearrangement joins TRBV7-8 to TRBJ1-1; the D is unclear. The CDR3 covers 12 residues. The germline CDR1 and CDR2 sequences are SGHVS and FQNEAQ.

This clone showed up just once. The genes are TRBV19 and TRBJ2-1; D possibly uses TRBD1 or TRBD2 (5 bases each). CDR1 LNHDA and CDR2 SQIVND come from the germline V gene (reference sequence). The CDR3 sequence is 13 residues long. Deletions cut 3 bases from V and 9 bases from J, with 12 bases between. The CDR3 DNA reads as TGTGCCAGTAGTATGAGCACGAGGGGTGAGCAGTTCTTC. Its protein product is CASSMSTRGEQFF.

The chain uses TRBV6-6 and TRBJ1-3; unclear D gene. The CDR3 sequence is 14 residues long. V dropped 6 bases and J dropped 0 bases, with 9 bases sitting between them. Germline CDR1 is MNHNY and CDR2 is SVGAGI (reference sequence). The CDR3: CASSPQSSGNTIYF. CDR3 in DNA: TGTGCCAGCAGCCCACAGAGCTCTGGAAACACCATATATTTT.

The V and J genes are TRBV6-5 and TRBJ1-2; 10 nucleotides agree with TRBD1. The CDR3 totals 13 residues. V shed 4 bases and J 6 bases; nucleotides not matched to a gene: 2. The germline V gene has CDR1 MNHEY and CDR2 SVGAGI. The CDR3 loop is CASSLGQGDGYTF. The DNA for the CDR3 is TGTGCCAGCAGTTTAGGACAGGGGGATGGCTACACCTTC.

The rearrangement uses TRBV28 and TRBJ2-5; 8 bases are a match to TRBD2. The germline gives CDR1 MDHEN, CDR2 SYDVKM. J gave up 1 base and V 10 bases, and 2 bases lay outside the gene matches. This CDR3 contains 12 residues. CDR3 DNA: TGTGCCACCACTAGCGGCCAAGAGACCCAGTACTTC. Translation gives CATTSGQETQYF.

This chain connects TRBV13 to TRBJ2-1; 9 nucleotides line up with TRBD2. Looked up from germline, CDR1 is PRHDT and CDR2 is FYEKMQ (reference sequence). The CDR3 loop spans 17 amino acids. With 5 bases clipped from V and 4 bases from J, the junction kept 12 bases outside the gene matches. Written as DNA, the CDR3 is TGTGCCAGCAGCCACCGGGGACTAGCAGAGACATACAATGAGCAGTTCTTC. The encoded protein is CASSHRGLAETYNEQFF.

The chain carries TRBV19 and TRBJ1-2; unclear D gene. V shed 7 bases and J shed 6 bases, with 15 bases lying between them. CDR1 is LNHDA, CDR2 SQIVND, per germline (reference sequence). The CDR3 is 13 amino acids. The CDR3 reads CASTPRVSNGYTF. The CDR3 coding sequence is TGTGCCAGTACCCCAAGAGTAAGCAATGGCTACACCTTC.

The chain uses TRBV2 and TRBJ2-7; TRBD2 aligns across 8 bases. Germline CDR1 SNHLY, CDR2 FYNNEI. The CDR3 covers 15 residues. The ends lost 6 bases at V and 1 base at J; junction bases unmatched: 8. CDR3 region: CASRVLAALSYEQYF. The CDR3 DNA follows: TGTGCCAGCAGAGTACTAGCGGCTCTTTCCTACGAGCAGTACTTC.

This chain uses TRBV4-3 with TRBJ2-2; D remains unclear. Germline V gives CDR1 LGHNA, CDR2 YSLEER. The CDR3 length is 14 residues. V was clipped by 0 bases and J by 4 bases, with 6 bases between them. The CDR3 nucleotides read TGCGCCAGCAGCCAAGATCAGGTCACCGGGGAGCTGTTTTTT. As protein: CASSQDQVTGELFF.

The rearrangement uses TRBV27 and TRBJ1-2, with 10 bases matching TRBD1. From germline, CDR1 is MNHEY and CDR2 SMNVEV (reference sequence). The CDR3 has 17 residues. With 5 bases clipped from V and 1 base from J, the junction kept 10 bases outside the gene matches. CDR3 residues: CASSPITGTGVNYGYTF. The CDR3 DNA reads as TGTGCCAGCAGTCCAATCACCGGGACAGGGGTTAACTATGGCTACACCTTC.

The chain uses TRBV2 and TRBJ2-5; 7 nucleotides line up with TRBD1. The CDR3 has 13 residues. Germline CDR1 reads SNHLY; CDR2 reads FYNNEI. Trimming removed 6 bases from V and 2 bases from J; junction bases left unmatched: 3. CDR3 in amino acids: CASRGQIQETQYF. CDR3 nucleotide sequence: TGTGCCAGCAGGGGACAGATTCAAGAGACCCAGTACTTC.

The chain recombines TRBV10-3 with TRBJ2-1; a weak D match, TRBD2 (6 bases). This CDR3 has 14 amino acids. Germline CDR1 ENHRY, CDR2 SYGVKD. The V end was cut by 8 bases, the J end by 4 bases, with 15 bases between. CDR3 residues: CAIARGAEYNEQFF. CDR3 DNA: TGTGCCATCGCACGCGGGGCAGAATACAATGAGCAGTTCTTC.

This clone came up once. The CDR3 here is CAWSVGGAGEKLFF. The CDR3 DNA follows: TGTGCCTGGAGTGTAGGCGGGGCTGGCGAAAAACTGTTTTTT. The chain links TRBV30 to TRBJ1-4, with D possibly TRBD1 on 5 matching bases. Germline assignment: CDR1 GTSNPN and CDR2 SVGIG (reference sequence). The ends were cut back, 0 bases at V and 8 bases at J, with 13 bases in the middle. The length of the CDR3 is 14 residues.

The rearrangement joins TRBV20-1 to TRBJ2-7; D is unresolved. The germline CDR1 and CDR2 sequences are DFQATT and SNEGSKA (reference sequence). The CDR3 loop spans 12 amino acids. V lost 3 bases and J 2 bases, leaving 8 bases between the germline ends. The CDR3 DNA follows: TGCAGTGCTAGTTTATCAACCTACGAGCAGTACTTC. It translates to CSASLSTYEQYF.

The rearrangement links TRBV9 to TRBJ2-4; tentatively, D is TRBD1 or TRBD2 (5 bases each). Deletions cut 4 bases from V and 15 bases from J, with 17 bases between. This CDR3 is 12 amino acids long. From germline, CDR1 is SGDLS and CDR2 YYNGEE. In DNA form, the CDR3 reads TGTGCCAGCAGCCCCCGGGACGGTGTCCGGTACTTC. This encodes CASSPRDGVRYF.

The rearrangement links TRBV19 to TRBJ2-7, with D tentatively TRBD2 (5 bases). V lost 4 bases, J lost 0 bases, and 13 bases lay in between. This CDR3 is built from 15 residues. Germline CDR1 is LNHDA and CDR2 is SQIVND (reference sequence). This CDR3 is CASSTRLTRSYEQYF. In DNA form, the CDR3 reads TGTGCCAGTAGTACGCGACTAACACGCTCCTACGAGCAGTACTTC.

This chain connects TRBV5-4 to TRBJ2-1; 8 nucleotides line up with TRBD2. Germline-derived CDR1 and CDR2 are SGHNT and YYREEE (reference sequence). The V and J ends lost 0 bases and 2 bases, in that order; junction bases with no gene match: 4. The CDR3 length is 16 residues. Written as DNA, the CDR3 is TGTGCCAGCAGCTTGGCGGGAGGGCCCCCCTACAATGAGCAGTTCTTC. Translation: CASSLAGGPPYNEQFF.

The V and J genes are TRBV5-4 and TRBJ1-2; D might be TRBD1 (5 bases). CDR1 is SGHNT and CDR2 is YYREEE in the germline V gene (reference sequence). The CDR3 runs 13 residues. Trimming took off 6 bases at V and 5 bases at J, with 14 bases between the two ends. CDR3 bases: TGTGCCAGCACCACCGAGGGGTTGTATGGCTACACCTTC. Amino acids: CASTTEGLYGYTF. The variable domain in full, completed from reference TRBV5-4 and TRBJ1-2, reads ETGVTQSPTHLIKTRGQQVTLRCSSQSGHNTVSWYQQALGQGPQFIFQYYREEENGRGNFPPRFSGLQFPNYSSELNVNALELDDSALYLCASTTEGLYGYTFGSGTRLTVV.